These T cell receptor beta chains were read from a single sample in a study of beta chain features in type 1 diabetes. The data were produced by immunoSEQ multiplex PCR, yet TCRdb's version contains in-frame clones alone and is incomplete. The sample comprises some 900,000 clones, around a sixth of which are singletons, and 0.02% to 0.025% rests with the top ten. The material sequenced was naive CD4+ T cells from blood. These receptors were taken from a young woman in good health. Each CDR3 is given with its conserved first and last residue. D genes are given only for firm matches. Clone size is given for some rows only: seen once, a few or many times, or a class if the clone is expanded.

v_call: TRBV20-1; clone_size: few; cdr3_length: 11; j_call: TRBJ2-7; d_call: NA; cdr3_nt: TGCAGTGCGTCGGGGAACTACGAGCAGTACTTC; cdr3_aa: CSASGNYEQYF
v_call: TRBV7-8; clone_size: NA; cdr3_length: 13; j_call: TRBJ1-5; d_call: NA; cdr3_nt: TGTGCCAGCAGCTTTTCCCTTAATCAGCCCCAGCATTTT; cdr3_aa: CASSFSLNQPQHF
v_call: TRBV10-3; clone_size: few; cdr3_length: 17; j_call: TRBJ1-1; d_call: NA; cdr3_nt: TGTGCCATCAGTGAGCCGGGGGGCGGACCCCGCGGTACTGAAGCTTTCTTT; cdr3_aa: CAISEPGGGPRGTEAFF
v_call: TRBV6-5; clone_size: NA; cdr3_length: 13; j_call: TRBJ1-2; d_call: NA; cdr3_nt: TGTGCCAGCAGTGAAGCAGTAGGTAGTGGCTACACCTTC; cdr3_aa: CASSEAVGSGYTF
v_call: TRBV7-2; clone_size: NA; cdr3_length: 13; j_call: TRBJ1-1; d_call: NA; cdr3_nt: TGTGCCAGCAGCTCCCAGAGGAACACTGAAGCTTTCTTT; cdr3_aa: CASSSQRNTEAFF
v_call: TRBV2; clone_size: NA; cdr3_length: 13; j_call: TRBJ2-7; d_call: NA; cdr3_nt: TGTGCCAGCAGTGAGGCGGGAACCTACGAGCAGTACTTC; cdr3_aa: CASSEAGTYEQYF
v_call: TRBV4-3; clone_size: NA; cdr3_length: 18; j_call: TRBJ1-1; d_call: NA; cdr3_nt: TGCGCCAGCAGCCTTTCTCCGCGGACAGTCAGCCTGAACACTGAAGCTTTCTTT; cdr3_aa: CASSLSPRTVSLNTEAFF
v_call: TRBV28; clone_size: NA; cdr3_length: 14; j_call: TRBJ2-2; d_call: NA; cdr3_nt: TGTGCCAGCAGTTCCCAACTCAGGACCGGGGAGCTGTTTTTT; cdr3_aa: CASSSQLRTGELFF
v_call: TRBV18; clone_size: NA; cdr3_length: 15; j_call: TRBJ1-5; d_call: TRBD1; cdr3_nt: TGTGCCAGCTCACCCGTGACAGGGCAAAATCAGCCCCAGCATTTT; cdr3_aa: CASSPVTGQNQPQHF
v_call: TRBV5-4; clone_size: NA; cdr3_length: 13; j_call: TRBJ1-1; d_call: NA; cdr3_nt: TGTGCCAGCAGCTTGCCTACGAACACTGAAGCTTTCTTT; cdr3_aa: CASSLPTNTEAFF
v_call: TRBV2; clone_size: NA; cdr3_length: 16; j_call: TRBJ1-4; d_call: NA; cdr3_nt: TGTGCCAGCAAATGGGGAAGGGGAAAGAATGATCGGAAACTGTTTTTT; cdr3_aa: CASKWGRGKNDRKLFF
v_call: TRBV18; clone_size: few; cdr3_length: 13; j_call: TRBJ1-5; d_call: NA; cdr3_nt: TGTGCCAGCTCACCGGGGGACAATCAGCCCCAGCATTTT; cdr3_aa: CASSPGDNQPQHF
v_call: TRBV4-1; clone_size: few; cdr3_length: 15; j_call: TRBJ2-3; d_call: NA; cdr3_nt: TGCGCCAGCAGCCAAGAGGGGGCGATTCGGGATACGCAGTATTTT; cdr3_aa: CASSQEGAIRDTQYF
v_call: TRBV11-2; clone_size: NA; cdr3_length: 16; j_call: TRBJ2-1; d_call: TRBD2; cdr3_nt: TGTGCCAGCAGCTTAGATCTAGCGGGAGGACGGATTGAGCAGTTCTTC; cdr3_aa: CASSLDLAGGRIEQFF
v_call: TRBV28; clone_size: few; cdr3_length: 15; j_call: TRBJ2-1; d_call: TRBD2; cdr3_nt: TGTGCCAGCAGCCGCCCGGGACTAGCTGACAATGAGCAGTTCTTC; cdr3_aa: CASSRPGLADNEQFF
v_call: TRBV7-2; clone_size: NA; cdr3_length: 16; j_call: TRBJ2-3; d_call: NA; cdr3_nt: TGTGCCAGCAGCTTAGGCGCAGGGATAAAGACAGATACGCAGTATTTT; cdr3_aa: CASSLGAGIKTDTQYF
v_call: TRBV6-5; clone_size: few; cdr3_length: 14; j_call: TRBJ2-3; d_call: NA; cdr3_nt: TGTGCCACCAGTTACCAGCTTGTCACAGATACGCAGTATTTT; cdr3_aa: CATSYQLVTDTQYF